The rows below give T cell receptor beta chains drawn from one sample of a study of yellow fever vaccine responses in identical twins. TCRdb reanalysed the RT-PCR reads using MiXCR and keeps one entry per CDR3 protein. The sample consists of a few thousand distinct CDR3 sequences, 85% to 90% of them appearing once. The source was T cells from blood (PBMCs), unsorted or a sorted subset (not recorded which), collected before or after yellow fever vaccination (not recorded which). The receptors here all came from a female donor who received the yellow fever vaccine. CDR3s include the opening cysteine and the closing phenylalanine or tryptophan. Fields, in order: D gene, J gene, clone size, V gene, CDR3 DNA, CDR3 protein. D genes are given only for firm matches. Only some rows state a clone size, as once, few, many or a class for expanded clones.

D gene: TRBD1; J gene: TRBJ2-1; clone size: NA; V gene: TRBV2; CDR3 DNA: TGTGCCAGCAGTGGGACAGGGAATTACAATGAGCAGTTCTTC; CDR3 protein: CASSGTGNYNEQFF
D gene: NA; J gene: TRBJ2-1; clone size: NA; V gene: TRBV20-1; CDR3 DNA: TGCAGTGCTAGAGATCAAGGTGACACAATCTACAATGAGCAGTTCTTC; CDR3 protein: CSARDQGDTIYNEQFF
D gene: TRBD1; J gene: TRBJ2-2; clone size: NA; V gene: TRBV24-1; CDR3 DNA: TGTGCCACCAAAGGACAGGGGACCGGGGAGCTGTTTTTT; CDR3 protein: CATKGQGTGELFF
D gene: TRBD1; J gene: TRBJ2-7; clone size: NA; V gene: TRBV2; CDR3 DNA: TGTGCCAGCAGTGAAGTACAGGGGCAGATCTACGAGCAGTACTTC; CDR3 protein: CASSEVQGQIYEQYF
D gene: NA; J gene: TRBJ1-3; clone size: once; V gene: TRBV11-2; CDR3 DNA: TGTGCCAGCAGCTTAGTATGGGGGACTGGAAACACCATATATTTT; CDR3 protein: CASSLVWGTGNTIYF
D gene: NA; J gene: TRBJ2-1; clone size: NA; V gene: TRBV7-9; CDR3 DNA: TGTGCCAGCAGCCGTACAGGGTTTGGATCCTACAATGAGCAGTTCTTC; CDR3 protein: CASSRTGFGSYNEQFF
D gene: NA; J gene: TRBJ1-1; clone size: few; V gene: TRBV2; CDR3 DNA: TGTGCCAGCAAACTGCAGGTGAACACTGAAGCTTTCTTT; CDR3 protein: CASKLQVNTEAFF
D gene: NA; J gene: TRBJ2-3; clone size: NA; V gene: TRBV19; CDR3 DNA: TGTGCCAGTAGCCGTACGGGGTCCTTGATCACAGATACGCAGTATTTT; CDR3 protein: CASSRTGSLITDTQYF
D gene: NA; J gene: TRBJ2-7; clone size: NA; V gene: TRBV27; CDR3 DNA: TGTGCCAGCAGTCCCATGGACTACCGACCCTCCTACGAGCAGTACTTC; CDR3 protein: CASSPMDYRPSYEQYF
D gene: NA; J gene: TRBJ1-3; clone size: NA; V gene: TRBV15; CDR3 DNA: TGTGCCACCAGCCCTGGAAACACCATATATTTT; CDR3 protein: CATSPGNTIYF
D gene: NA; J gene: TRBJ1-5; clone size: NA; V gene: TRBV24-1; CDR3 DNA: TGTGCCACCAGTGATACGAGGGTTAATCAGCCCCAGCATTTT; CDR3 protein: CATSDTRVNQPQHF